The source of this TCR beta chain is a study of cytomegalovirus exposure and HLA in healthy donors. Findings of the study overall: Earlier analysis looked at TCR beta V segments, and most were productive about 87% or about 30% of the time. TCR beta sequences numbering fewer than 20,000 were associated with HLA alleles at 0.05 false discovery rate in a later analysis.

The CDR3 extends over 17 amino acids. Germline V gene lookup returns CDR1 SGHRS and CDR2 YFSETQ. V lost 0 bases to trimming and J lost 0 bases, with 15 bases between them. It was with 60 Vbeta and 13 Jbeta primers that the PCR ran. The method was immunoSEQ multiplex PCR; TCRdb's version includes in-frame clones alone and lacks a portion of them. There are roughly 180,000 clones in the sample; roughly 82% occur only once, and about 1.3% lies in the top ten. Worth noting for this clone: Its antigen is unknown.

The origin of this receptor is a girl aged 2 to 9 in good health and CMV-seropositive. The rearrangement uses TRBV5-1 and TRBJ2-5, with D perhaps matching TRBD2 (5 bases). What was sequenced was PBMCs. The CDR3 loop is CASSLGARGLYQETQYF. The CDR3 coding sequence is TGCGCCAGCAGCTTGGGGGCTCGCGGGCTGTACCAAGAGACCCAGTACTTC.